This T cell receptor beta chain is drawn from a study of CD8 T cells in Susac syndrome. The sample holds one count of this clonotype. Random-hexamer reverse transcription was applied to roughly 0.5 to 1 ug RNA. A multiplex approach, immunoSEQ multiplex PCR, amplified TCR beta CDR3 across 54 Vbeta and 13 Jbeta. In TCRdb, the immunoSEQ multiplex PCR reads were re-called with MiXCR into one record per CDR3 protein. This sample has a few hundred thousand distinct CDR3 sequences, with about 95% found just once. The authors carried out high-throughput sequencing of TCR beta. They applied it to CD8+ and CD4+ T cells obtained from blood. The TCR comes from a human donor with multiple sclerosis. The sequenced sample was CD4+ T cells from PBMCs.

The CDR3 is CASSHIGYGYTF. The CDR3 DNA reads as TGTGCCAGCAGTCACATTGGGTATGGCTACACCTTC. The chain has TRBV6-5 and TRBJ1-2; D is ambiguous. Germline-derived CDR1 and CDR2 are MNHEY and SVGAGI. The CDR3 contains 12 residues. V lost 5 bases, J lost 5 bases, and 9 bases lay in between.